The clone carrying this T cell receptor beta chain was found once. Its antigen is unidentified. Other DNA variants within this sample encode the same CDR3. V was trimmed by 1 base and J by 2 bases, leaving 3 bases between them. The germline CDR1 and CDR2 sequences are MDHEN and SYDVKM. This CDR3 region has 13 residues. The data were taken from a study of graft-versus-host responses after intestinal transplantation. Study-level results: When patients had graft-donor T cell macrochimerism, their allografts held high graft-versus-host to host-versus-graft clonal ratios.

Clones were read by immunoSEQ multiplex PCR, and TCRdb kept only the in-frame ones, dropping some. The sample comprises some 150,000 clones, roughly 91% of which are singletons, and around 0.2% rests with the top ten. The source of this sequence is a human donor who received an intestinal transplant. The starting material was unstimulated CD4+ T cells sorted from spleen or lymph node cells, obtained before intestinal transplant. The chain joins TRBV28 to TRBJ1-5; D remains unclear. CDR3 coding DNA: TGTGCCAGCAGTTTATTGGGCAATCAGCCCCAGCATTTT. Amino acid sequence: CASSLLGNQPQHF.